The present T cell receptor (beta chain) was sequenced within a study of response to subunit inactivated influenza vaccine. The CDR3 length is 14 residues. The germline gives CDR1 SQVTM, CDR2 ANQGSEA. V was trimmed by 1 base and J by 8 bases, leaving 17 bases between them. One entry per CDR3 protein results from TCRdb running MiXCR on the RT-PCR reads. The table records around 470,000 distinct CDR3 sequences, about 7.2% of them present only once. A few counts support this clonotype. J is TRBJ1-2 and V is TRBV29-1; possibly TRBD1 for D (5 bases). This receptor was taken from a man between 50 and 75 years old who received an inactivated influenza vaccine. The sample here was PBMCs from blood, taken roughly 24 months after vaccination. CDR3 sequence (DNA): TGCAGCGTTGAAGGAAGAAGGGGCCAGGGCGGCTACACCTTC. Translation: CSVEGRRGQGGYTF.